This TCR beta chain appears in the sequencing data of a study of cytomegalovirus exposure and HLA in healthy donors. Germline values: CDR1 SGDLS, CDR2 YYNGEE. This CDR3 is 16 amino acids long. With 3 bases clipped from V and 4 bases from J, the junction kept 7 bases outside the gene matches. The primer mix had 60 Vbeta and 13 Jbeta primers. The data were produced by immunoSEQ multiplex PCR, yet TCRdb's version contains in-frame clones alone and is incomplete. The profile shows 90,000 to 120,000 clones, 82% of them singletons. Sequenced material: PBMCs. The clonotype was recovered from a man aged 25-45 years in good health and CMV-seropositive. The J gene is TRBJ2-5, the V gene TRBV9; the match to TRBD1 covers 12 bases. The CDR3, as DNA: TGTGCCAGCAGCGCCGCCGGGACAGGGGGCAGAGAGACCCAGTACTTC. Protein sequence: CASSAAGTGGRETQYF.